This TCR beta chain was recovered during a study of T cell responses to AZD1222 COVID-19 vaccine. The data were produced by immunoSEQ multiplex PCR, yet TCRdb's version contains in-frame clones alone and is incomplete. Of approximately 190,000 clones in the sample, over 80% were seen once. General study points: Clonal diversity was possibly underestimated, and the donors were mostly white British, with more females.

This CDR3 region has 12 residues. Trimming cost V 3 bases and J 8 bases, with 14 bases left between them. Germline V CDR1 and CDR2: DFQATT, SNEGSKA (reference sequence). As for this clone: Antigen: not known.

The source was peripheral blood, collected on day 0 of MenACWY control vaccination. V usage is TRBV20-1 and J usage is TRBJ2-7; TRBD1 or TRBD2 may be the D gene (5 bases each). The TCR was taken from an adult in good health. CDR3 residues: CSASPQGVQQYF. CDR3 nucleotide sequence: TGCAGTGCTAGTCCCCAGGGAGTACAGCAGTACTTC.